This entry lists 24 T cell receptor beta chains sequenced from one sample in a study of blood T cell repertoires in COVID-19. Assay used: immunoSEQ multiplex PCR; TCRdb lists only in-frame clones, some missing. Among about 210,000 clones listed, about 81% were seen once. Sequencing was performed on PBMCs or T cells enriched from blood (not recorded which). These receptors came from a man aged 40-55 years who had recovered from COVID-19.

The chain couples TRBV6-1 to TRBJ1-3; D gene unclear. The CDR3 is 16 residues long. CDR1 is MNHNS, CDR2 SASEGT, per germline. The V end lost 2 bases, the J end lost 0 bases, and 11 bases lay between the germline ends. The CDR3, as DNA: TGTGCCAGCAGTGAACTGAGGGCCCTCTCTGGAAACACCATATATTTT. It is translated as CASSELRALSGNTIYF.

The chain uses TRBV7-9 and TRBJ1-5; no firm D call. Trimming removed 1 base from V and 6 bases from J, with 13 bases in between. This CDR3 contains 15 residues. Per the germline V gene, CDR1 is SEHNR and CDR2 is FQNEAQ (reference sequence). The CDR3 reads CASSLGAGSGQPQHF. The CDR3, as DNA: TGTGCCAGCAGCTTAGGGGCAGGTTCAGGTCAGCCCCAGCATTTT.

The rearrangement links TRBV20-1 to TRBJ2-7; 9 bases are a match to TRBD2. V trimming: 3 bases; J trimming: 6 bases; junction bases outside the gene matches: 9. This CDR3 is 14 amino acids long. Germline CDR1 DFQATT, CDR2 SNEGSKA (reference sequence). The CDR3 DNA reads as TGCAGTGCTAGTGGCGGGGGGGCGATCGCCGAGCAGTACTTC. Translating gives CSASGGGAIAEQYF.

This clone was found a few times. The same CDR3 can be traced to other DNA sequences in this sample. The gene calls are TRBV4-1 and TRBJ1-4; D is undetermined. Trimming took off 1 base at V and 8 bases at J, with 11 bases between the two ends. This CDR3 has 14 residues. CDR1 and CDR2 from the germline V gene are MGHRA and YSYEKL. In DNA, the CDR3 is TGCGCCAGCAGCCAAGGGCAGGTTGGGGAAAAACTGTTTTTT. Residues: CASSQGQVGEKLFF.

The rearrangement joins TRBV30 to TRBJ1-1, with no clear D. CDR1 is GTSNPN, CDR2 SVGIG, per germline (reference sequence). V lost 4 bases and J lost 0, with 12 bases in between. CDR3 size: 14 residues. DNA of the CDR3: TGTGCCTGGACCTCTACAGACCTGAACACTGAAGCTTTCTTT. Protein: CAWTSTDLNTEAFF.

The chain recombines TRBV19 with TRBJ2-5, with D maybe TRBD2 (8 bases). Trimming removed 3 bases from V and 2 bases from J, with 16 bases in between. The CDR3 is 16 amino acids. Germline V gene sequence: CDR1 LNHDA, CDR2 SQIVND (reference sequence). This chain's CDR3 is CASSIRGTSGQETQYF. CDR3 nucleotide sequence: TGTGCCAGTAGTATCAGGGGGACTAGTGGTCAAGAGACCCAGTACTTC.

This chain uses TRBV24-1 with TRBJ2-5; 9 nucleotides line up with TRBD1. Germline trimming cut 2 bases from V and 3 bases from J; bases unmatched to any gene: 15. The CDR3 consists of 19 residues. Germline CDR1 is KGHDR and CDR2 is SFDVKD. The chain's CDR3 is CATSDSGTGRGSLKETQYF. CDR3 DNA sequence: TGTGCCACCAGTGATTCCGGGACAGGGAGGGGGAGCCTGAAAGAGACCCAGTACTTC.

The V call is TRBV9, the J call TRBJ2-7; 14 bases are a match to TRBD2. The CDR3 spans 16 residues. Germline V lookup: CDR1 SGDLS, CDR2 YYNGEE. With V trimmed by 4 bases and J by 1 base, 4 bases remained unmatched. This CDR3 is CASSPRTSGGSYEQYF. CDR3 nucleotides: TGTGCCAGCAGCCCCCGGACTAGCGGGGGGTCCTACGAGCAGTACTTC.

The CDR3: CASSARQGRSTGELFF. As DNA, the CDR3 is TGCGCCAGCAGCGCCAGACAGGGTCGGTCCACCGGGGAGCTGTTTTTT. The chain links TRBV5-1 to TRBJ2-2; 7 positions agree with TRBD1. Germline lookup yields CDR1 SGHRS and CDR2 YFSETQ. Germline trimming cut 4 bases from V and 4 bases from J; bases unmatched to any gene: 10. The CDR3 is 16 amino acids. Combining the CDR3 with reference TRBV5-1 and TRBJ2-2 gives the whole variable domain KAGVTQTPRYLIKTRGQQVTLSCSPISGHRSVSWYQQTPGQGLQFLFEYFSETQRNKGNFPGRFSGRQFSNSRSEMNVSTLELGDSALYLCASSARQGRSTGELFFGEGSRLTVL.

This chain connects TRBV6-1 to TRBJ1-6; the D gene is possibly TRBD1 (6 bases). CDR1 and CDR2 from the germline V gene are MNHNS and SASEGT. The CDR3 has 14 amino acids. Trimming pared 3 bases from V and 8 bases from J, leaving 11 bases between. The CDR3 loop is CASSDGQQDSPLHF. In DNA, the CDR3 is TGTGCCAGCAGTGACGGACAGCAGGATTCACCCCTCCACTTT.

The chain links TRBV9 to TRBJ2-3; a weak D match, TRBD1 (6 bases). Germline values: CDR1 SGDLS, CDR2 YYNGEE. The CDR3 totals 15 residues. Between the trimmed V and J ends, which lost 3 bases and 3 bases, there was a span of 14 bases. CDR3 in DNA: TGTGCCAGCAGCGACCTAGTTAGGGGGACAGATACGCAGTATTTT. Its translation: CASSDLVRGTDTQYF.

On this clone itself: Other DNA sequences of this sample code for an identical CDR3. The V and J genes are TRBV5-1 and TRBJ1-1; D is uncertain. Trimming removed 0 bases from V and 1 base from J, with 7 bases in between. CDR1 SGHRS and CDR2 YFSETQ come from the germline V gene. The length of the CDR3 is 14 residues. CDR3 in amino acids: CASSLVPGNTEAFF. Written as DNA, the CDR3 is TGCGCCAGCAGCTTGGTTCCCGGGAACACTGAAGCTTTCTTT. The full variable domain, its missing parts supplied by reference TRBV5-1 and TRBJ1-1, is KAGVTQTPRYLIKTRGQQVTLSCSPISGHRSVSWYQQTPGQGLQFLFEYFSETQRNKGNFPGRFSGRQFSNSRSEMNVSTLELGDSALYLCASSLVPGNTEAFFGQGTRLTVV.

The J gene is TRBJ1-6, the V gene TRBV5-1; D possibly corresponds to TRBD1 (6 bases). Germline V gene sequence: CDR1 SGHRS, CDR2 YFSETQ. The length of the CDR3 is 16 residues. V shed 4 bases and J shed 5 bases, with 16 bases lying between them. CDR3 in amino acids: CASSKEARTDNSPLHF. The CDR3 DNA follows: TGCGCCAGCAGCAAGGAAGCCAGGACAGATAATTCACCCCTCCACTTT.

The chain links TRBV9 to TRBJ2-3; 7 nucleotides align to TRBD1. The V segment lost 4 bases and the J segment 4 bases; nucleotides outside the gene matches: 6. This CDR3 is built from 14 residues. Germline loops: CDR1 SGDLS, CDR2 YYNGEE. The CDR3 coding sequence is TGTGCCAGCAGCACCCGACAGGGTGCAGATACGCAGTATTTT. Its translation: CASSTRQGADTQYF.

In DNA, the CDR3 is TGTGCCAGCAGTGAAGTCTACAGAGTAAGAGCCAGGGGGGCCGGGGAGCTGTTTTTT. Residues: CASSEVYRVRARGAGELFF. V gene TRBV6-1 combines with J gene TRBJ2-2; perhaps TRBD1 as D (7 bases). This CDR3 has 19 amino acids. CDR1 is MNHNS and CDR2 is SASEGT in the germline V gene. The V and J ends lost 1 base and 6 bases respectively, with 24 bases between them.

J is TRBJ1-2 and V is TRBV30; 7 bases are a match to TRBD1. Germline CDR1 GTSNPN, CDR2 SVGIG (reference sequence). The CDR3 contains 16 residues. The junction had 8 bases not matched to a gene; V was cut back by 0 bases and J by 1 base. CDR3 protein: CAWSVVGQIINYGYTF. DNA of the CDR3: TGTGCCTGGAGTGTAGTGGGACAGATCATTAACTATGGCTACACCTTC.

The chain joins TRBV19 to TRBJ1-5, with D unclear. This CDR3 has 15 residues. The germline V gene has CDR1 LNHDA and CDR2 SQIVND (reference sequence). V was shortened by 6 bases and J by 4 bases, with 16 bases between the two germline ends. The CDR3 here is CASRPIPGLNQPQHF. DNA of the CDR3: TGTGCCAGTAGACCTATCCCAGGCTTAAATCAGCCCCAGCATTTT.

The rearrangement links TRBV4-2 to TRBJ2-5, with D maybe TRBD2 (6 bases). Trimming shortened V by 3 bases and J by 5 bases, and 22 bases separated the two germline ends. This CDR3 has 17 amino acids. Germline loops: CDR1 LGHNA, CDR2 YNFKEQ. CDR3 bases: TGTGCCAGCAGCCAGGGGGAGCGGCGGGGCCTCGGTGAGACCCAGTACTTC. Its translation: CASSQGERRGLGETQYF.

The DNA for the CDR3 is TGCGCCAGCAGCCAAGATGTCGGACAGGGTCGTGAGCAGTTCTTC. It codes for CASSQDVGQGREQFF. This chain joins TRBV4-1 and TRBJ2-1, with 8 bases fitting TRBD1. V lost 0 bases to trimming and J lost 9 bases; unmatched junction nucleotides: 7. This CDR3 comprises 15 residues. From germline, CDR1 is MGHRA and CDR2 YSYEKL.

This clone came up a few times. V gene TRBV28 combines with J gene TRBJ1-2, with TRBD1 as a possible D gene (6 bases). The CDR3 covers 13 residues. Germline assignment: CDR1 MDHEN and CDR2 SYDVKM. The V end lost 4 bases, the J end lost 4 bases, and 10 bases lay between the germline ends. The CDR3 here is CASSSSDSYGYTF. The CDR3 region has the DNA TGTGCCAGCAGTTCCTCGGACAGCTATGGCTACACCTTC.

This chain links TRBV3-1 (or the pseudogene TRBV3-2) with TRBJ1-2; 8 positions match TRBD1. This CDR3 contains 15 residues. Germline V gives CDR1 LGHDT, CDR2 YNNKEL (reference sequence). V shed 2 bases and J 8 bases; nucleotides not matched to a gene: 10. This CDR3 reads CASSQWQGAVKGYTF. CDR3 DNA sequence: TGTGCCAGCAGCCAATGGCAGGGGGCAGTAAAAGGCTACACCTTC.

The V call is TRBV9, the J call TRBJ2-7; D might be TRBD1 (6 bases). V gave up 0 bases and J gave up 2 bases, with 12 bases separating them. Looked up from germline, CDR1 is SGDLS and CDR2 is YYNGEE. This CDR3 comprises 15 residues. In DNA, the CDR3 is TGTGCCAGCAGCGTAGATCCAGGGGAGACCTACGAGCAGTACTTC. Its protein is CASSVDPGETYEQYF.

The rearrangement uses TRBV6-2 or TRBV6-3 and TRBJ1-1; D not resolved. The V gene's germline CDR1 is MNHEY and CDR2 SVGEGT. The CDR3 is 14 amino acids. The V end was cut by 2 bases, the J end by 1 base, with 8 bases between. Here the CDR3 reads CASSYHLANTEAFF. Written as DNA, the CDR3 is TGTGCCAGCAGTTACCACTTAGCGAACACTGAAGCTTTCTTT.

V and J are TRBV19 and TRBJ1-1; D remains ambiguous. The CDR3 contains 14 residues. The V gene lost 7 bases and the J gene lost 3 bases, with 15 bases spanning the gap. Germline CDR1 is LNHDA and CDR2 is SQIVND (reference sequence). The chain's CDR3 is CASTQLGFYTEAFF. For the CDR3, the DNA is TGTGCCAGTACACAACTCGGGTTTTACACTGAAGCTTTCTTT.